This T cell receptor (beta chain) derives from a study of blood T cell repertoires in COVID-19. The ends were cut back, 1 base at V and 6 bases at J, with 21 bases in the middle. Per the germline V gene, CDR1 is LGHNA and CDR2 is YSLEER. The CDR3 is 18 amino acids. Sequenced by immunoSEQ multiplex PCR; TCRdb stores in-frame clones only, minus some. The repertoire includes 100,000 to 140,000 clones, 80% of them detected once, and 4% to 5.5% sits in the top ten. This TCR came from a man in his 70s with acute or convalescent COVID-19. The V gene is TRBV4-3, the J gene TRBJ2-2, with a weak D call TRBD2 (7 bases). Sequenced: peripheral blood. The CDR3 coding sequence is TGCGCCAGCAGCCAAGTTGGGGGGTCGGGGGGCCGACCCGGGGAGCTGTTTTTT. Protein product: CASSQVGGSGGRPGELFF.